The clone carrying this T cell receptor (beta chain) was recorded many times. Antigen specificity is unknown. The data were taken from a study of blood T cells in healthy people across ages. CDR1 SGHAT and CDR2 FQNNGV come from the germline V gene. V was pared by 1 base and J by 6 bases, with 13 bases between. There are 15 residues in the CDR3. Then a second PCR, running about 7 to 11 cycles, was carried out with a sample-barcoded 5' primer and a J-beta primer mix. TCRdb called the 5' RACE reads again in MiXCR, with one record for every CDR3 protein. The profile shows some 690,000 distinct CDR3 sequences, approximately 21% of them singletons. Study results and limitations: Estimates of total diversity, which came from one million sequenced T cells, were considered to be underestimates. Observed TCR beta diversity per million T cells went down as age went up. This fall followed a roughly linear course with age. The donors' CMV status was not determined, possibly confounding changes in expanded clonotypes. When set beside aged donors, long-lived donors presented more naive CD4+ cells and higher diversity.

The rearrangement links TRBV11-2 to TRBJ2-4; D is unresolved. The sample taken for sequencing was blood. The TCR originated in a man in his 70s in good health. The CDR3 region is CASSLGPRAGNIQYF. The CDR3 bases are TGTGCCAGCAGCTTAGGCCCCCGAGCTGGAAACATTCAGTACTTC. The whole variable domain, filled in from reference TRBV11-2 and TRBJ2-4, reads EAGVAQSPRYKIIEKRQSVAFWCNPISGHATLYWYQQILGQGPKLLIQFQNNGVVDDSQLPKDRFSAERLKGVDSTLKIQPAKLEDSAVYLCASSLGPRAGNIQYFGAGTRLSVL.